This TCR beta chain was sequenced in a study of long-term antiretroviral therapy in people with HIV. The study's findings and limits: The study found that diversity rose after ART but stayed below transplant donor controls.

A note on this clone: The antigen remains unidentified.

Each HIV participant was treated in the United States. At survey level, the immunoSEQ assay was run in its v3.0 version. Measured with immunoSEQ multiplex PCR; TCRdb has only the in-frame clones, and not every one. The data hold approximately 15,000 clones, with 88% observed a single time. The CDR3 runs to 14 residues. Germline V gene data show CDR1 as SGHRS and CDR2 as YFSETQ. V gave up 4 bases and J gave up 5 bases; unmatched junction bases: 6. The sequence came from a man aged 45-65 years with HIV. The chain couples TRBV5-1 to TRBJ2-1; 7 bases match TRBD2. The sample was unsorted PBMCs, taken 6.9 years after starting antiretroviral therapy. CDR3 protein: CASSLTGTNNEQFF. In DNA form, the CDR3 reads TGCGCCAGCAGCCTAACCGGGACTAACAATGAGCAGTTCTTC.